This TCR beta chain was sequenced for a study of human T cells and chemical hapten exposure. Background on the study: Subjects had 2% DPC placed on approximately 2 cm by approximately 2 cm of upper inner arm skin for sensitization.

The germline gives CDR1 SNHLY, CDR2 FYNNEI. V dropped 3 bases and J dropped 2 bases, with 8 bases sitting between them. The CDR3 totals 14 residues. TCRdb reanalysed the RACE reads using MiXCR and keeps one entry per CDR3 protein. The data contain more than 80,000 distinct CDR3 sequences, 7% to 8% of them singletons. This clonotype was observed at least ten times. As to time point: patch test 1, 2 weeks after DPC sensitization. As for treatment: therapeutic diphenylcyclopropenone sensitization with weekly scalp DPC. V gene TRBV2 combines with J gene TRBJ2-4; unclear D gene. The input for sequencing was whole blood, taken in connection with sensitization to the hapten diphenylcyclopropenone (DPC). This TCR was sampled from a young woman with alopecia areata. Some clones in this sample may be carry-over from other donors' samples. The CDR3 DNA is TGTGCCAGCAGTGAGACGGCTTCCAAAAACATTCAGTACTTC. Protein product: CASSETASKNIQYF.